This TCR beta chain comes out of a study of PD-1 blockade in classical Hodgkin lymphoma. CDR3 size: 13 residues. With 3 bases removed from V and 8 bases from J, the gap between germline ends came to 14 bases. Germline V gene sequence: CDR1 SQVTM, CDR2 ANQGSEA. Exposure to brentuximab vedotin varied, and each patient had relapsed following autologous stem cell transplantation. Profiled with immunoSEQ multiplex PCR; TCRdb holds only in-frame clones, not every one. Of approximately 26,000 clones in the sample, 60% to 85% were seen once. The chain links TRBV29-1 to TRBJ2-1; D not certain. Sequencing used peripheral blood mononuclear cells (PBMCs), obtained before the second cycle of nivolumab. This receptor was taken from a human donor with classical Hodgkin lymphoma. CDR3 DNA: TGCAGCGTTGATCGGCCCCAAGACTATGAGCAGTTCTTC. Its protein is CSVDRPQDYEQFF.